Presented here are 26 T cell receptor beta chains from one specimen sequenced in a study of OX40 agonist ivuxolimab in advanced cancers. The protocol was immunoSEQ multiplex PCR, while the TCRdb copy is restricted to in-frame clones and leaves out a portion. The sample has nearly 70,000 clones; approximately 80% are singletons. This material consisted of CD4+ or CD8+ T cells sorted from blood, taken in a trial of the OX40 agonist ivuxolimab. These receptors originate from an adult with an advanced solid tumor such as melanoma, head and neck, liver or kidney cancer.

This rearrangement joins TRBV6-5 to TRBJ2-7; no reliable D call. Germline loops: CDR1 MNHEY, CDR2 SVGAGI. The CDR3 runs to 12 residues. Trimming left V 6 bases short and J 4 bases short, with 10 bases between. The CDR3 is CASSDGRYEQYF. The DNA of the CDR3 is TGTGCCAGCAGCGACGGCAGGTACGAGCAGTACTTC.

This chain uses TRBV7-9 with TRBJ2-5; possible D gene TRBD2, 6 bases. The CDR3 runs 16 residues. Germline V gives CDR1 SEHNR, CDR2 FQNEAQ (reference sequence). Between the trimmed V and J ends, which lost 1 base and 5 bases, there was a span of 17 bases. The CDR3 sequence is CASSLEGGGTGETQYF. CDR3 nucleotides: TGTGCCAGCAGCTTAGAAGGTGGGGGGACGGGCGAGACCCAGTACTTC. Based on the CDR3 plus reference TRBV7-9 and TRBJ2-5, the full variable domain is DTGVSQNPRHKITKRGQNVTFRCDPISEHNRLYWYRQTLGQGPEFLTYFQNEAQLEKSRLLSDRFSAERPKGSFSTLEIQRTEQGDSAMYLCASSLEGGGTGETQYFGPGTRLLVL.

The chain combines TRBV4-2 with TRBJ2-5, with D tentatively TRBD1 (6 bases). This CDR3 region has 14 residues. Trimming removed 0 bases from V and 5 bases from J, with 10 bases in between. Germline CDR1 LGHNA, CDR2 YNFKEQ. The CDR3 DNA reads TGTGCCAGCAGCCAAGATGGGGGCGTTGAGACCCAGTACTTC. It translates to CASSQDGGVETQYF.

The chain employs TRBV15 and TRBJ1-5, with 9 bases lining up with TRBD1. V shed 1 base and J 3 bases; nucleotides not matched to a gene: 7. The CDR3 consists of 17 residues. Germline V CDR1 and CDR2: LNHNV, YYDKDF (reference sequence). Here the CDR3 DNA reads TGTGCCACCAGCAGAGTTCCGGGACAGGGCCTCAATCAGCCCCAGCATTTT. Amino acid sequence: CATSRVPGQGLNQPQHF.

V is TRBV25-1 and J is TRBJ1-6; TRBD1 might be the D (5 bases). With 1 base removed from V and 0 bases from J, the gap between germline ends came to 10 bases. The CDR3 spans 17 residues. The germline V gene encodes CDR1 MGHDK and CDR2 SYGVNS. CDR3 coding DNA: TGTGCCAGCAGTGAATTCAGGGCTAGCTCCTATAATTCACCCCTCCACTTT. Translating gives CASSEFRASSYNSPLHF.

Comments on this clone: The identical CDR3 is also encoded by other nucleotide sequences in the sample. The chain links TRBV2 to TRBJ2-3; TRBD2 is a possible D gene (5 bases). In germline, CDR1 is SNHLY, CDR2 FYNNEI. The V gene lost 3 bases and the J gene lost 3 bases, with 10 bases spanning the gap. This CDR3 contains 14 residues. The CDR3 region is CASSEVGGTDTQYF. In DNA form, the CDR3 reads TGTGCCAGCAGTGAGGTCGGCGGGACAGATACGCAGTATTTT.

The genes are TRBV5-1 and TRBJ2-7; 8 nucleotides line up with TRBD1. J gave up 3 bases and V 2 bases, and 4 bases lay outside the gene matches. This CDR3 spans 14 amino acids. Germline V lookup: CDR1 SGHRS, CDR2 YFSETQ. The DNA of the CDR3 is TGCGCCAGCAGCTTACAGGGGGGAGTCTACGAGCAGTACTTC. As protein: CASSLQGGVYEQYF.

Here the CDR3 DNA reads TGTGCCAGCAGCTTCAGGGAAACCGGGGAGCTGTTTTTT. Amino acids: CASSFRETGELFF. The chain joins TRBV7-2 to TRBJ2-2, with D tentatively TRBD1 (5 bases). The CDR3 loop spans 13 amino acids. Germline assignment: CDR1 SGHTA and CDR2 FQGNSA. Deletions cut 3 bases from V and 5 bases from J, with 7 bases between.

This chain links TRBV7-9 with TRBJ1-2, with D uncertain. Germline values: CDR1 SEHNR, CDR2 FQNEAQ (reference sequence). Between the trimmed V and J ends, which lost 1 base and 8 bases, there was a span of 8 bases. CDR3 size: 12 residues. CDR3 DNA: TGTGCCAGCAGCTTAGAAAGGGCCGGCTACACCTTC. The encoded protein is CASSLERAGYTF. Variable domain in full (rest from reference TRBV7-9 and TRBJ1-2): DTGVSQNPRHKITKRGQNVTFRCDPISEHNRLYWYRQTLGQGPEFLTYFQNEAQLEKSRLLSDRFSAERPKGSFSTLEIQRTEQGDSAMYLCASSLERAGYTFGSGTRLTVV.

V gene TRBV6-6 combines with J gene TRBJ1-1; 10 nucleotides align to TRBD1. V was pared by 5 bases and J by 10 bases, with 13 bases of the junction left unmatched. Germline-derived CDR1 and CDR2 are MNHNY and SVGAGI (reference sequence). This CDR3 has 15 amino acids. CDR3 DNA: TGTGCCAGCAGTCCAACCTCCGACAGGGGGCGGGGAGCTTTCTTT. Protein sequence: CASSPTSDRGRGAFF.

In this sample, this clone turned up once. The V and J genes are TRBV5-1 and TRBJ1-1, with 7 bases aligning to TRBD1. Trimming removed 2 bases from V and 7 bases from J; junction bases left unmatched: 5. Germline CDR1 is SGHRS and CDR2 is YFSETQ. This CDR3 is built from 13 residues. The CDR3: CASSLRQGREAFF. CDR3 coding DNA: TGCGCCAGCAGCTTACGACAGGGCCGTGAAGCTTTCTTT.

This clone was picked up a small number of times. The chain joins TRBV11-2 to TRBJ1-3; D unresolved. Germline loops: CDR1 SGHAT, CDR2 FQNNGV. There are 15 residues in the CDR3. The V gene lost 5 bases and the J gene lost 7 bases, with 18 bases spanning the gap. The CDR3 DNA follows: TGTGCCAGCAGCCCGAGGGAGGGTTTGAGGAACACCATATATTTT. Translation gives CASSPREGLRNTIYF. The whole variable domain, remainder taken from reference TRBV11-2 and TRBJ1-3, is EAGVAQSPRYKIIEKRQSVAFWCNPISGHATLYWYQQILGQGPKLLIQFQNNGVVDDSQLPKDRFSAERLKGVDSTLKIQPAKLEDSAVYLCASSPREGLRNTIYFGEGSWLTVV.

The CDR3 bases are TGCGCCAGCAGCTTGGGGTACGCGGGTGAAACAGATACGCAGTATTTT. Protein product: CASSLGYAGETDTQYF. The chain recombines TRBV5-1 with TRBJ2-3; D perhaps matches TRBD2 (5 bases). The germline V gene encodes CDR1 SGHRS and CDR2 YFSETQ. V dropped 0 bases and J dropped 3 bases, with 14 bases sitting between them. The length of the CDR3 is 16 residues.

The chain is built from TRBV6-5 and TRBJ1-2, with D perhaps matching TRBD1 (6 bases). The V end lost 4 bases, the J end lost 8 bases, and 14 bases lay between the germline ends. Germline CDR1 MNHEY, CDR2 SVGAGI. The CDR3 loop spans 13 amino acids. The CDR3 sequence is CASSSGGQSGYTF. The CDR3 nucleotides are TGTGCCAGCAGTTCCGGGGGCCAAAGCGGCTACACCTTC.

The chain employs TRBV5-5 and TRBJ2-3; 10 bases fit TRBD2. This CDR3 is 16 amino acids long. V lost 5 bases and J lost 2; bases outside the gene matches: 8. Germline loops: CDR1 SGHKS, CDR2 YYEKEE (reference sequence). CDR3 DNA: TGTGCCAGCAGGCGGATAGCGGGGGGCCCCACAGATACGCAGTATTTT. Protein product: CASRRIAGGPTDTQYF.

This clone was picked up a small number of times. The chain employs TRBV19 and TRBJ2-2; 9 bases match TRBD1. V was pared by 8 bases and J by 7 bases, with 5 bases of the junction left unmatched. In germline, CDR1 is LNHDA, CDR2 SQIVND (reference sequence). The CDR3 extends over 13 amino acids. The CDR3 spells CASFGQGYGELFF. The CDR3, as DNA: TGTGCCAGTTTTGGACAGGGGTACGGGGAGCTGTTTTTT.

This chain uses TRBV28 with TRBJ1-1; tentatively, D is TRBD1 (5 bases). This CDR3 is 14 amino acids long. Germline CDR1 is MDHEN and CDR2 is SYDVKM. Trimming shortened V by 7 bases and J by 0 bases, and 12 bases separated the two germline ends. As DNA, the CDR3 is TGTGCCAGCACCTCCGGGGCTTTGAACACTGAAGCTTTCTTT. It encodes CASTSGALNTEAFF. Drawing the rest from reference TRBV28 and TRBJ1-1, the complete variable domain is DVKVTQSSRYLVKRTGEKVFLECVQDMDHENMFWYRQDPGLGLRLIYFSYDVKMKEKGDIPEGYSVSREKKERFSLILESASTNQTSMYLCASTSGALNTEAFFGQGTRLTVV.

J is TRBJ1-2 and V is TRBV19; D is undetermined. Trimming cost V 3 bases and J 2 bases, with 13 bases left between them. In germline, CDR1 is LNHDA, CDR2 SQIVND (reference sequence). CDR3 size: 15 residues. The CDR3 DNA follows: TGTGCCAGTAGTATCCTAGGGCTCATCAACTATGGCTACACCTTC. This translates into CASSILGLINYGYTF.

The V gene is TRBV6-5, the J gene TRBJ2-2; the D is unclear. Between the trimmed V and J ends, which lost 8 bases and 2 bases, there was a span of 12 bases. CDR1 is MNHEY, CDR2 SVGAGI, per germline. The CDR3 extends over 14 amino acids. In nucleotides, the CDR3 is TGTGCCAGCCGGTATTCCCGTAACACCGGGGAGCTGTTTTTT. Encoded protein: CASRYSRNTGELFF.

The chain uses TRBV6-6 and TRBJ1-6; D not resolved. Germline V gene lookup returns CDR1 MNHNY and CDR2 SVGAGI (reference sequence). V shed 0 bases and J shed 5 bases, with 8 bases lying between them. The length of the CDR3 is 15 residues. The CDR3, as DNA: TGTGCCAGCAGTTACTCGACACCAAATAATTCACCCCTCCACTTT. Translating gives CASSYSTPNNSPLHF.

The chain uses TRBV7-2 and TRBJ2-3; 10 bases match TRBD2. The J segment lost 5 bases and the V segment lost 3 bases, leaving 5 bases of the junction unmatched. The CDR3 is 15 residues long. CDR1 and CDR2 (germline): SGHTA, FQGNSA. CDR3 sequence reads: CASSFQTSGLDTQYF. The CDR3 DNA reads as TGTGCCAGCAGCTTTCAGACTAGCGGGTTAGATACGCAGTATTTT.

The chain recombines TRBV5-1 with TRBJ2-3; perhaps TRBD1 as D (5 bases). Germline loops: CDR1 SGHRS, CDR2 YFSETQ. V was clipped by 6 bases and J by 5 bases, with 16 bases between them. The CDR3 extends over 14 amino acids. The CDR3, as DNA: TGCGCCAGCAAAGCGATGGGGCTTAAAGATACGCAGTATTTT. Its translation is CASKAMGLKDTQYF.

This chain uses TRBV28 with TRBJ1-2; TRBD1 matches 8 bases. CDR1 and CDR2 from the germline V gene are MDHEN and SYDVKM. The CDR3 runs to 15 residues. With V trimmed by 3 bases and J by 4 bases, 7 bases remained unmatched. For the CDR3, the DNA is TGTGCCAGCAGTTTGTGGGCAGGGGGCTCCTATGGCTACACCTTC. It yields the protein CASSLWAGGSYGYTF.

The chain has TRBV9 and TRBJ2-5; 10 bases match TRBD2. This CDR3 has 17 amino acids. Germline V gives CDR1 SGDLS, CDR2 YYNGEE. The trim removed 0 bases at V and 4 bases at J, leaving 9 bases unmatched. In DNA, the CDR3 is TGTGCCAGCAGCGTAGACCCTAGCGGGGGTTTGGCAGAGACCCAGTACTTC. Translated, it gives CASSVDPSGGLAETQYF.

V is TRBV4-2 and J is TRBJ2-1; D is perhaps TRBD2 (5 bases). Trimming stripped 5 bases from V and 7 bases from J, with 15 bases between. Germline lookup yields CDR1 LGHNA and CDR2 YNFKEQ. The CDR3 totals 14 residues. This CDR3 is CASSRQGSGNEQFF. CDR3 DNA sequence: TGTGCCAGCAGCAGACAAGGATCGGGGAATGAGCAGTTCTTC.

V and J are TRBV13 and TRBJ2-7; D is unresolved. V lost 5 bases and J 2 bases, leaving 4 bases between the germline ends. Germline CDR1 PRHDT, CDR2 FYEKMQ (reference sequence). The length of the CDR3 is 11 residues. CDR3 sequence: CASSPAYEQYF. Written as DNA, the CDR3 is TGTGCCAGCAGCCCCGCCTACGAGCAGTACTTC.